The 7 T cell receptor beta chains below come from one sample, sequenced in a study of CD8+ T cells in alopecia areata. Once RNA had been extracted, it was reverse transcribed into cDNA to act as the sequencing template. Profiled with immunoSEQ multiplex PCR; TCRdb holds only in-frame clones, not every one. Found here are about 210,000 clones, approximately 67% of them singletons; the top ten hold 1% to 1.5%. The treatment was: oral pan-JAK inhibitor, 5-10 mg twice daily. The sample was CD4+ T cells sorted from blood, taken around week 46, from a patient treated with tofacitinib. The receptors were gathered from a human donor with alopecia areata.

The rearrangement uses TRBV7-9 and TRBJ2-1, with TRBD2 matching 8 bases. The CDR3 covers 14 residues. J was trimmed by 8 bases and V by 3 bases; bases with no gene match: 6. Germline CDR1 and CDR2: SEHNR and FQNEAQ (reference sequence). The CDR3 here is CASSFSGGRYEQFF. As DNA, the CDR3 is TGTGCCAGCAGCTTCAGCGGGGGACGCTATGAGCAGTTCTTC.

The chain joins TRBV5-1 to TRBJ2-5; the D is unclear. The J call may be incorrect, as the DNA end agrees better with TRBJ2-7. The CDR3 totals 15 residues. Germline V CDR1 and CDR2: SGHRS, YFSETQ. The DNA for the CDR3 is TGCGCCAGCAGCTTGGAAGGCGGAGTAACCTACGAGCAGTACTTC. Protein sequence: CASSLEGGVTYEQYF.

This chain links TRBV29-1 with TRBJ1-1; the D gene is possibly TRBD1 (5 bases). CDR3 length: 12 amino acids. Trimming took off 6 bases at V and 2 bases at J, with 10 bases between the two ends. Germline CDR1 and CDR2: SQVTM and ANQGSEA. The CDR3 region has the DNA TGCAGCGTGACGACAGAAAACACTGAAGCTTTCTTT. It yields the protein CSVTTENTEAFF.

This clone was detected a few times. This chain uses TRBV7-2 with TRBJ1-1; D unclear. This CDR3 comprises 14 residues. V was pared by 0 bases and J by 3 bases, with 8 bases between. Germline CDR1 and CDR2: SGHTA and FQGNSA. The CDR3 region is CASSLALIDTEAFF. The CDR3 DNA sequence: TGTGCCAGCAGCTTAGCCCTAATAGACACTGAAGCTTTCTTT.

CDR3 sequence reads: CASIIPGQLTYEQYF. As DNA, the CDR3 is TGTGCCAGCATAATTCCGGGACAGCTCACCTACGAGCAGTACTTC. This chain joins TRBV2 and TRBJ2-7; the match to TRBD1 covers 7 bases. J gave up 2 bases and V 7 bases, and 11 bases lay outside the gene matches. This CDR3 has 15 residues. Per germline, CDR1 SNHLY and CDR2 FYNNEI. Combining the CDR3 with reference TRBV2 and TRBJ2-7 gives the whole variable domain EPEVTQTPSHQVTQMGQEVILRCVPISNHLYFYWYRQILGQKVEFLVSFYNNEISEKSEIFDDQFSVERPDGSNFTLKIRSTKLEDSAMYFCASIIPGQLTYEQYFGPGTRLTVT.

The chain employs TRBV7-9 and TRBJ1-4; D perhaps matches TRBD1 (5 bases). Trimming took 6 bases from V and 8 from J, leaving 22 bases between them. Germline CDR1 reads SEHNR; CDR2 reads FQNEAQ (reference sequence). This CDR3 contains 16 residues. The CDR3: CASSHYLLQGREKLFF. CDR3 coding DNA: TGTGCCAGCAGTCACTACCTACTGCAGGGAAGGGAAAAACTGTTTTTT.

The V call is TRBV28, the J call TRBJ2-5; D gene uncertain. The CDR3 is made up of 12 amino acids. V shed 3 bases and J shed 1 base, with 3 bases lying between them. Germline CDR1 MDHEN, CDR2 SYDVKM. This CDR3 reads CASSLIQETQYF. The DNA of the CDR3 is TGTGCCAGCAGTTTGATCCAAGAGACCCAGTACTTC.